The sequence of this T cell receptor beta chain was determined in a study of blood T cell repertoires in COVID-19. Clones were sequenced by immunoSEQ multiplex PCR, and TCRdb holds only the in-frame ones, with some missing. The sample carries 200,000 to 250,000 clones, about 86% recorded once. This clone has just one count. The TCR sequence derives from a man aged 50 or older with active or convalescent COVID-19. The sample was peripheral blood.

The CDR3 coding sequence is TGTGCCAGCAGCACCTGGAAAACGGCATCCGGGACTAGCTCTGGACAGAGCTCCTACAATGAGCAGTTCTTC. Amino acid sequence: CASSTWKTASGTSSGQSSYNEQFF. The J gene is TRBJ2-1, the V gene TRBV7-9; TRBD2 aligns across 9 bases. From germline, CDR1 is SEHNR and CDR2 FQNEAQ (reference sequence). The CDR3 loop spans 24 amino acids. V was pared by 5 bases and J by 0 bases, with 29 bases of the junction left unmatched.